Detailed here is one T cell receptor (beta chain). Its cognate antigen is unknown. PCR amplification relied on 60 Vbeta primers (plus 13 Jbeta primers). Clones were read by immunoSEQ multiplex PCR, and TCRdb kept only the in-frame ones, dropping some. This table has 170,000 or so clones, approximately 84% appearing once. V gave up 0 bases and J gave up 3 bases; unmatched junction bases: 2. Germline values: CDR1 SGHKS, CDR2 YYEKEE (reference sequence). This CDR3 is 14 amino acids long. These data are taken from a study of cytomegalovirus exposure and HLA in healthy donors. Study conclusions and caveats: Within the data, a cluster of highly shared sequence variants was likely a sequencing artifact. Most TCR sequences were rare, but some public TCRs occurred in many donors. Reportedly, cytomegalovirus status was diagnosed with high sensitivity and specificity.

Participants comprised healthy donors of bone marrow. Sample: PBMCs. V is TRBV5-5 and J is TRBJ2-5, with 7 bases fitting TRBD1. The receptor's source is a girl aged 5 to 17 in good health and CMV-seropositive. The CDR3 DNA is TGTGCCAGCAGCTTGGCCGGGACAGAAGAGACCCAGTACTTC. The encoded protein is CASSLAGTEETQYF.